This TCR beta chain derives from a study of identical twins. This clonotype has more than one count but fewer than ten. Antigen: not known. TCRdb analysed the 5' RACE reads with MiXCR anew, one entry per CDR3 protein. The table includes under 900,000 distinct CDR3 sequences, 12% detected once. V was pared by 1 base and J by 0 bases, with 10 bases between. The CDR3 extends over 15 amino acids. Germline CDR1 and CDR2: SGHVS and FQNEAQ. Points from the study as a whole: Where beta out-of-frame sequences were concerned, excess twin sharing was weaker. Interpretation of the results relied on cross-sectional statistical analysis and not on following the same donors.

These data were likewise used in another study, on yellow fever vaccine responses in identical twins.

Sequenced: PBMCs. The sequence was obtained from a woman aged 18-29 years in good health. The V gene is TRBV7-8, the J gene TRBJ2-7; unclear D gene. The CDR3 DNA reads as TGTGCCAGCAGCTTAGTAGGCGTACTCTCCTACGAGCAGTACTTC. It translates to CASSLVGVLSYEQYF. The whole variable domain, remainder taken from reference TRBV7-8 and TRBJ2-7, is GAGVSQSPRYKVAKRGQDVALRCDPISGHVSLFWYQQALGQGPEFLTYFQNEAQLDKSGLPSDRFFAERPEGSVSTLKIQRTQQEDSAVYLCASSLVGVLSYEQYFGPGTRLTVT.